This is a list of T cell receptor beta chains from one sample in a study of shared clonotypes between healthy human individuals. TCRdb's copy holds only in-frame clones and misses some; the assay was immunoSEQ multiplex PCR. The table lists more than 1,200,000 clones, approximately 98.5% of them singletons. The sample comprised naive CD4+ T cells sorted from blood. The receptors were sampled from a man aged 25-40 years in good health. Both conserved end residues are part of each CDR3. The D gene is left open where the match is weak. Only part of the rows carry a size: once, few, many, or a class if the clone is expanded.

CDR3 protein: CASSPPRVAYEQYF; CDR3 DNA: TGTGCCAGCAGCCCCCCCAGGGTAGCCTACGAGCAGTACTTC; D gene: -; J gene: TRBJ2-7; V gene: TRBV13; clone size: -
CDR3 protein: CAAHAPGGVVGELFF; CDR3 DNA: TGTGCCGCCCACGCCCCGGGAGGCGTCGTGGGGGAGCTGTTTTTT; D gene: TRBD2; J gene: TRBJ2-2; V gene: TRBV28; clone size: -
CDR3 protein: CACGGLVVNEQFF; CDR3 DNA: TGTGCCTGCGGCGGGCTTGTGGTGAATGAGCAGTTCTTC; D gene: -; J gene: TRBJ2-1; V gene: TRBV6-1; clone size: -
CDR3 protein: CSVAGANVLTF; CDR3 DNA: TGCAGCGTTGCTGGGGCCAACGTCCTGACTTTC; D gene: -; J gene: TRBJ2-6; V gene: TRBV29-1; clone size: -
CDR3 protein: CAWSVWGVVSEAFF; CDR3 DNA: TGTGCCTGGAGTGTCTGGGGAGTAGTCTCTGAAGCTTTCTTT; D gene: -; J gene: TRBJ1-1; V gene: TRBV30; clone size: -
CDR3 protein: CASSHDRGRNQPQHF; CDR3 DNA: TGTGCCAGCAGCCACGACAGGGGGCGCAATCAGCCCCAGCATTTT; D gene: TRBD1; J gene: TRBJ1-5; V gene: TRBV5-5; clone size: once
CDR3 protein: CASNNHYEQYF; CDR3 DNA: TGTGCCAGCAACAACCACTACGAGCAGTACTTC; D gene: -; J gene: TRBJ2-7; V gene: TRBV27; clone size: -
CDR3 protein: CASSLVGPEDTQYF; CDR3 DNA: TGTGCCAGCAGCTTGGTAGGGCCGGAAGATACGCAGTATTTT; D gene: -; J gene: TRBJ2-3; V gene: TRBV5-4; clone size: -
CDR3 protein: CASSQEVNTEAFF; CDR3 DNA: TGCGCCAGCAGCCAAGAGGTGAACACTGAAGCTTTCTTT; D gene: -; J gene: TRBJ1-1; V gene: TRBV5-1; clone size: -
CDR3 protein: CASSLAVSGRQGWPQHF; CDR3 DNA: TGTGCCAGCAGCTTAGCGGTCAGTGGCAGGCAGGGGTGGCCCCAGCATTTT; D gene: -; J gene: TRBJ1-5; V gene: TRBV7-2; clone size: -
CDR3 protein: CASKPSKTNTEAFF; CDR3 DNA: TGTGCCAGCAAACCCTCCAAAACGAACACTGAAGCTTTCTTT; D gene: -; J gene: TRBJ1-1; V gene: TRBV6-5; clone size: -
CDR3 protein: CSAVTGTSQFF; CDR3 DNA: TGCAGTGCTGTCACCGGGACTAGCCAGTTCTTC; D gene: TRBD2; J gene: TRBJ2-1; V gene: TRBV20-1; clone size: -
CDR3 protein: CASSGGSGRRDEQFF; CDR3 DNA: TGCGCCAGCAGCGGGGGTAGCGGGAGGAGAGATGAGCAGTTCTTC; D gene: TRBD2; J gene: TRBJ2-1; V gene: TRBV5-1; clone size: -
CDR3 protein: CASSPITGNDNEQFF; CDR3 DNA: TGTGCCAGCTCACCAATAACGGGAAACGACAATGAGCAGTTCTTC; D gene: -; J gene: TRBJ2-1; V gene: TRBV18; clone size: -
CDR3 protein: CATSLRLGTYGYTF; CDR3 DNA: TGTGCCACCAGCCTGCGCTTGGGGACCTATGGCTACACCTTC; D gene: -; J gene: TRBJ1-2; V gene: TRBV15; clone size: -
CDR3 protein: CATSRRLDRRDQETQYF; CDR3 DNA: TGTGCCACCAGCAGAAGGTTGGACAGGCGTGACCAAGAGACCCAGTACTTC; D gene: TRBD1; J gene: TRBJ2-5; V gene: TRBV15; clone size: -
CDR3 protein: CASSEKKLLGSTEAFF; CDR3 DNA: TGTGCCAGCAGCGAAAAAAAGCTCTTGGGGAGCACTGAAGCTTTCTTT; D gene: -; J gene: TRBJ1-1; V gene: TRBV5-4; clone size: -
CDR3 protein: CASSPTGTGTYNEQFF; CDR3 DNA: TGTGCCAGCTCACCCACCGGGACAGGGACCTACAATGAGCAGTTCTTC; D gene: TRBD1; J gene: TRBJ2-1; V gene: TRBV18; clone size: -
CDR3 protein: CASSRTGVADTNTQYF; CDR3 DNA: TGTGCCAGCAGCCGAACCGGGGTAGCGGACACAAATACGCAGTATTTT; D gene: -; J gene: TRBJ2-3; V gene: TRBV5-5; clone size: -
CDR3 protein: CASSLVFQGNTEAFF; CDR3 DNA: TGTGCCAGCAGCTTGGTCTTCCAGGGGAACACTGAAGCTTTCTTT; D gene: -; J gene: TRBJ1-1; V gene: TRBV5-6; clone size: -
CDR3 protein: CAISDTSSNQPQHF; CDR3 DNA: TGTGCCATCAGTGATACGAGCTCCAATCAGCCCCAGCATTTT; D gene: -; J gene: TRBJ1-5; V gene: TRBV10-3; clone size: -
CDR3 protein: CASSEREQGAGDFEAFF; CDR3 DNA: TGTGCCAGCAGTGAAAGGGAACAGGGGGCAGGAGATTTCGAAGCTTTCTTT; D gene: TRBD1; J gene: TRBJ1-1; V gene: TRBV6-1; clone size: -
CDR3 protein: CASSLTGRDTEAFF; CDR3 DNA: TGCGCCAGCAGCTTGACAGGGAGAGACACTGAAGCTTTCTTT; D gene: -; J gene: TRBJ1-1; V gene: TRBV5-1; clone size: -